These 20 T cell receptor beta chains came from one sample sequenced in a study of CD8 T cells in Susac syndrome (dated by TCRdb to about 2019). Library creation used the immunoSEQ multiplex PCR assay. RNA was extracted using the RNeasy kit, and about 0.5 to 1 ug of the RNA was reverse transcribed with random hexamers. TCRdb trimmed the raw reads at Q25, called clones with MiXCR and kept productive beta chains. All rows with the same CDR3 protein become a single entry with the most common DNA and genes. The sample yields fewer than 150,000 distinct CDR3 sequences; about 90% were counted once. Under 0.25% of the sample is held by the ten biggest clonotypes. Sequencing input: CD8+ T cells from PBMCs. Every receptor here comes from a human donor with multiple sclerosis.

The chain carries TRBV6-5 and TRBJ1-1, with D perhaps matching TRBD1 (5 bases). Deletions cut 7 bases from V and 5 bases from J, with 20 bases between. The CDR3 sequence is 15 residues long. Germline V gives CDR1 MNHEY, CDR2 SVGAGI. This CDR3 is CASKVGEGFRTEAFF. In DNA form, the CDR3 reads TGTGCCAGCAAGGTGGGGGAAGGGTTTCGGACTGAAGCTTTCTTT.

This clonotype was recorded only once. The rearrangement joins TRBV27 to TRBJ2-1; 13 nucleotides line up with TRBD2. This CDR3 is 14 amino acids long. V dropped 10 bases and J dropped 2; count of bases not matched to a gene: 2. Germline values: CDR1 MNHEY, CDR2 SMNVEV (reference sequence). In DNA, the CDR3 is TGTGCCATCGGGACTAGCGGGGCCTACAATGAGCAGTTCTTC. The encoded protein is CAIGTSGAYNEQFF.

The V and J genes are TRBV6-6 and TRBJ1-3; perhaps TRBD1 as D (6 bases). The CDR3 is 16 amino acids. CDR1 and CDR2 from the germline V gene are MNHNY and SVGAGI (reference sequence). Trimming shortened V by 4 bases and J by 0 bases, and 13 bases separated the two germline ends. The CDR3 reads CASSSTGLYSGNTIYF. Here the CDR3 DNA reads TGTGCCAGCAGTTCGACAGGCCTTTACTCTGGAAACACCATATATTTT.

The chain uses TRBV5-4 and TRBJ2-7; TRBD2 matches at 8 bases. Trimming removed 0 bases from V and 5 bases from J; junction bases left unmatched: 7. The CDR3 sequence is 15 residues long. The germline V gene has CDR1 SGHNT and CDR2 YYREEE (reference sequence). The CDR3 sequence: CASSLANAGGDEQYF. In DNA form, the CDR3 reads TGTGCCAGCAGCTTGGCCAACGCGGGAGGAGACGAGCAGTACTTC.

This chain links TRBV27 with TRBJ2-2, with 8 nucleotides matching TRBD1. Germline lookup yields CDR1 MNHEY and CDR2 SMNVEV (reference sequence). V trimming: 5 bases; J trimming: 1 base; junction bases outside the gene matches: 6. The length of the CDR3 is 16 residues. Written as DNA, the CDR3 is TGTGCCAGCAGTCCGATAGGGACAGGGAACACCGGGGAGCTGTTTTTT. This gives the protein CASSPIGTGNTGELFF.

V is TRBV7-8 and J is TRBJ2-5; D may match TRBD1 or TRBD2 (6 bases each). The germline gives CDR1 SGHVS, CDR2 FQNEAQ. CDR3 length equals 18 residues. V was pared by 1 base and J by 4 bases, with 22 bases between. CDR3 amino acids: CASSLGAEGVLSRETQYF. The CDR3 DNA is TGTGCCAGCAGCTTAGGAGCGGAGGGGGTCTTATCCAGAGAGACCCAGTACTTC.

The chain is built from TRBV6-1 and TRBJ1-1; D is ambiguous. V was pared by 6 bases and J by 0 bases, with 8 bases between. The CDR3 is made up of 13 amino acids. Germline assignment: CDR1 MNHNS and CDR2 SASEGT. CDR3 sequence (DNA): TGTGCCAGCAGAAAGGTTGTGAACACTGAAGCTTTCTTT. It translates to CASRKVVNTEAFF.

This chain connects TRBV15 to TRBJ1-3, with no clear D. The V gene lost 5 bases and the J gene lost 0 bases, with 11 bases spanning the gap. Per germline, CDR1 LNHNV and CDR2 YYDKDF (reference sequence). This CDR3 comprises 15 residues. In DNA, the CDR3 is TGTGCCACCAGCCTCATGGAAAGCTCTGGAAACACCATATATTTT. Its translation is CATSLMESSGNTIYF.

The chain links TRBV29-1 to TRBJ1-1; no clear D gene. Germline values: CDR1 SQVTM, CDR2 ANQGSEA. CDR3 length: 12 amino acids. V gave up 7 bases and J gave up 5 bases, with 14 bases separating them. As DNA, the CDR3 is TGCAGCGGAAGAGACACATCTACTGAAGCTTTCTTT. Residues: CSGRDTSTEAFF. The full variable domain, completed using reference TRBV29-1 and TRBJ1-1, is SAVISQKPSRDICQRGTSLTIQCQVDSQVTMMFWYRQQPGQSLTLIATANQGSEATYESGFVIDKFPISRPNLTFSTLTVSNMSPEDSSIYLCSGRDTSTEAFFGQGTRLTVV.

The chain joins TRBV2 to TRBJ1-1; 7 bases line up with TRBD1. CDR1 and CDR2 from the germline V gene are SNHLY and FYNNEI. This CDR3 is built from 12 residues. Trimming cost V 9 bases and J 11 bases; bases outside gene matches: 12. CDR3 nucleotides: TGTGCCAGAATAGGACAGGCCGACAGGGCTTTCTTT. This encodes CARIGQADRAFF.

This clonotype has a single count. The gene calls are TRBV6-2 or TRBV6-3 and TRBJ2-2; TRBD1 matches at 10 bases. The germline CDR1 and CDR2 sequences are MNHEY and SVGEGT. J was trimmed by 4 bases and V by 2 bases; bases with no gene match: 7. There are 17 residues in the CDR3. The CDR3 coding sequence is TGTGCCAGCAGTTACAGCGGACAGGGGGACCCCACCGGGGAGCTGTTTTTT. Its protein is CASSYSGQGDPTGELFF.

J is TRBJ1-1 and V is TRBV19; D remains ambiguous. V was cut by 5 bases and J by 10 bases, with 20 bases left in between. CDR3 length equals 14 residues. Germline V lookup: CDR1 LNHDA, CDR2 SQIVND (reference sequence). The CDR3 DNA reads TGTGCCAGTAGTGGGAACGGGATCCAGGAAGGAGCTTTCTTT. It encodes CASSGNGIQEGAFF.

This rearrangement joins TRBV7-3 to TRBJ2-2; D is unclear. The CDR3 has 15 amino acids. V was trimmed by 1 base and J by 1 base, leaving 7 bases between them. The V gene's germline CDR1 is SGHTA and CDR2 FQGTGA. CDR3 region: CASSLNTVNTGELFF. In nucleotides, the CDR3 is TGTGCCAGCAGCTTAAATACGGTGAACACCGGGGAGCTGTTTTTT.

This clonotype showed up just once. This sequence joins TRBV20-1 and TRBJ2-1; no clear D gene. Looked up from germline, CDR1 is DFQATT and CDR2 is SNEGSKA (reference sequence). Trimming shortened V by 0 bases and J by 10 bases, and 16 bases separated the two germline ends. This CDR3 is 14 amino acids long. CDR3 nucleotides: TGCAGTGCTAGAGATAACAGCCTGGGGTGGGAGCAGTTCTTC. Its protein is CSARDNSLGWEQFF.

This sequence joins TRBV19 and TRBJ2-3, with D hard to call. The CDR3 runs to 15 residues. The germline V gene has CDR1 LNHDA and CDR2 SQIVND (reference sequence). Trimming cost V 1 base and J 0 bases, with 8 bases left between them. CDR3: CASSIGATSTDTQYF. In nucleotides, the CDR3 is TGTGCCAGTAGTATAGGGGCGACTAGCACAGATACGCAGTATTTT. The variable domain in full, completed from reference TRBV19 and TRBJ2-3, reads DGGITQSPKYLFRKEGQNVTLSCEQNLNHDAMYWYRQDPGQGLRLIYYSQIVNDFQKGDIAEGYSVSREKKESFPLTVTSAQKNPTAFYLCASSIGATSTDTQYFGPGTRLTVL.

V gene TRBV6-4 combines with J gene TRBJ1-5; TRBD1 might be the D (5 bases). The CDR3 is made up of 13 amino acids. Germline loops: CDR1 MRHNA, CDR2 SNTAGT. Trimming took off 4 bases at V and 4 bases at J, with 8 bases between the two ends. The CDR3 spells CASSGQPNQPQHF. As DNA, the CDR3 is TGTGCCAGCAGTGGACAGCCTAATCAGCCCCAGCATTTT.

This clonotype has only one observation. The chain uses TRBV29-1 and TRBJ2-5; perhaps TRBD2 as D (5 bases). CDR1 SQVTM and CDR2 ANQGSEA come from the germline V gene. The V gene lost 6 bases and the J gene lost 3 bases, with 11 bases spanning the gap. The CDR3 extends over 12 amino acids. The CDR3 region is CSVLGEEETQYF. The DNA for the CDR3 is TGCAGCGTCCTGGGAGAGGAAGAGACCCAGTACTTC. The whole variable domain, remainder taken from reference TRBV29-1 and TRBJ2-5, is SAVISQKPSRDICQRGTSLTIQCQVDSQVTMMFWYRQQPGQSLTLIATANQGSEATYESGFVIDKFPISRPNLTFSTLTVSNMSPEDSSIYLCSVLGEEETQYFGPGTRLLVL.

The CDR3: CASSLMQGGRGAFF. In nucleotides, the CDR3 is TGCGCCAGCAGCTTGATGCAGGGGGGGCGGGGAGCTTTTTTT. The chain links TRBV5-1 to TRBJ2-2; D possibly matches TRBD1 or TRBD2 (7 bases each). The germline CDR1 and CDR2 sequences are SGHRS and YFSETQ. V was cut by 1 base and J by 17 bases, with 21 bases left in between. The CDR3 is 14 residues long.

The V call is TRBV6-5, the J call TRBJ1-2; TRBD1 is a possible D gene (5 bases). Deletions cut 4 bases from V and 5 bases from J, with 11 bases between. Germline CDR1 and CDR2: MNHEY and SVGAGI. The CDR3 runs to 13 residues. The CDR3 is CASSSGTPYGYTF. CDR3 bases: TGTGCCAGCAGTTCCGGGACGCCATATGGCTACACCTTC.

This chain joins TRBV6-2 or TRBV6-3 and TRBJ1-1; the D is unclear. Between the trimmed V and J ends, which lost 6 bases and 2 bases, there was a span of 19 bases. The CDR3 covers 16 residues. Germline CDR1 is MNHEY and CDR2 is SVGEGT. The CDR3: CASSKTRAGTNTEAFF. Here the CDR3 DNA reads TGTGCCAGCAGCAAGACCCGCGCAGGCACAAACACTGAAGCTTTCTTT.